These 27 T cell receptor beta chains came from one sample sequenced in a study of T cells after yellow fever vaccination. Via MiXCR, TCRdb re-called the 5' RACE reads, giving one row per CDR3 protein. The profile covers about 580,000 distinct CDR3 sequences, with 17% appearing a single time and 17% taken by the ten largest. The sequenced sample was PBMCs, obtained around 5 days after the first yellow fever vaccination. The source of these receptors is a man between 18 and 29 years old who received the YFV17D yellow fever vaccine.

This chain joins TRBV4-3 and TRBJ1-1; a weak D match, TRBD1 (5 bases). This CDR3 region has 16 residues. The germline V and J ends were trimmed by 4 bases and 2 bases, with 17 bases remaining between them. The germline V gene has CDR1 LGHNA and CDR2 YSLEER. The CDR3 loop is CASSLKDSAPNTEAFF. The CDR3 region has the DNA TGCGCCAGCAGCCTAAAAGACAGCGCCCCAAACACTGAAGCTTTCTTT.

This clonotype has more than one count but fewer than ten. V gene TRBV18 combines with J gene TRBJ2-1; no reliable D call. Germline lookup yields CDR1 KGHSH and CDR2 LQKENI. V was shortened by 1 base and J by 8 bases, with 9 bases between the two germline ends. The CDR3 contains 13 residues. The CDR3 reads CASSPRGSDEQFF. DNA for the CDR3: TGTGCCAGCTCACCACGGGGTTCGGATGAGCAGTTCTTC.

This clonotype was recorded a few times. The chain recombines TRBV6-2 or TRBV6-3 with TRBJ2-2; 11 nucleotides match TRBD2. The V gene end was trimmed by 7 bases and the J gene end by 9 bases; junction bases not matched to a gene: 22. The CDR3 contains 19 residues. In germline, CDR1 is MNHEY, CDR2 SVGEGT. In nucleotides, the CDR3 is TGTGCCAGCAAGATGGCCCAGGGTCTAGCGGGGGGCCGGGACTGGGAGCTGTTTTTT. It is translated as CASKMAQGLAGGRDWELFF.

This clonotype has just a few counts. The rearrangement joins TRBV28 to TRBJ2-1, with 8 bases identical to TRBD2. Germline V gene data show CDR1 as MDHEN and CDR2 as SYDVKM. The CDR3 extends over 13 amino acids. V shed 7 bases, J shed 6 bases, and the junction held 5 bases outside the gene matches. The CDR3 nucleotides are TGTGCCAGCAATCCCGGGGGGGCCAATGAGCAGTTCTTC. Amino acid sequence: CASNPGGANEQFF.

This clonotype came up a few times. J is TRBJ2-3 and V is TRBV12-3 or TRBV12-4; 7 nucleotides match TRBD2. The CDR3 is made up of 14 amino acids. V shed 5 bases, J shed 4 bases, and the junction held 6 bases outside the gene matches. CDR3 nucleotide sequence: TGTGCCAGCAGTCGGACTAGTACATCAGATACGCAGTATTTT. Translated: CASSRTSTSDTQYF.

The chain has TRBV28 and TRBJ2-7; no firm D call. Looked up from germline, CDR1 is MDHEN and CDR2 is SYDVKM. The CDR3 runs to 13 residues. Trimming took 3 bases from V and 2 from J, leaving 8 bases between them. CDR3 coding DNA: TGTGCCAGCAGTTTCGGTTCTACCTACGAGCAGTACGTC. It encodes CASSFGSTYEQYV.

The gene calls are TRBV10-1 and TRBJ2-7, with TRBD2 as a possible D gene (6 bases). This CDR3 contains 16 residues. Germline V CDR1 and CDR2: WNHNN, SYGVQD (reference sequence). Trimming pared 0 bases from V and 1 base from J, leaving 13 bases between. The CDR3 DNA is TGCGCCAGCAGTGAGTCAGTTGGCGGGGAATCCTACGAGCAGTACGTC. Its translation: CASSESVGGESYEQYV.

This clonotype was observed a handful of times. The chain joins TRBV28 to TRBJ2-6; D possibly matches TRBD1 or TRBD2 (6 bases each). V was pared by 1 base and J by 4 bases, with 11 bases between. Germline lookup yields CDR1 MDHEN and CDR2 SYDVKM. The CDR3 totals 16 residues. The CDR3: CASSLSGALGANVLTF. DNA of the CDR3: TGTGCCAGCAGTTTATCGGGGGCACTCGGGGCCAACGTCCTGACTTTC.

The CDR3 DNA sequence: TGTGCCAGCAGCCCCCCTGGCAGGGAGCCCCAGCATTTT. Translating it yields CASSPPGREPQHF. The J gene is TRBJ1-5, the V gene TRBV3-1, with D tentatively TRBD1 (5 bases). The CDR3 extends over 13 amino acids. Per the germline V gene, CDR1 is LGHDT and CDR2 is YNNKEL (reference sequence). V lost 4 bases and J lost 8, with 12 bases in between.

V usage is TRBV29-1 and J usage is TRBJ2-5; 7 bases align to TRBD2. The CDR3 spans 14 residues. Germline V gene lookup returns CDR1 SQVTM and CDR2 ANQGSEA. V shed 3 bases and J 0 bases; nucleotides not matched to a gene: 4. Written as DNA, the CDR3 is TGCAGCGTTGAGTCGCGGGGGTACCAAGAGACCCAGTACTTC. Its translation is CSVESRGYQETQYF.

This clonotype was detected a few times. The rearrangement links TRBV20-1 to TRBJ2-3; 7 bases are a match to TRBD2. The CDR3 runs 15 residues. Germline loops: CDR1 DFQATT, CDR2 SNEGSKA (reference sequence). V trimming: 0 bases; J trimming: 6 bases; junction bases outside the gene matches: 9. CDR3 residues: CSARDPSGVGDTQYF. CDR3 coding DNA: TGCAGTGCTAGAGATCCCAGCGGGGTGGGTGATACGCAGTATTTT.

In its sample, this clonotype was seen a few times. This chain uses TRBV4-3 with TRBJ2-1, with D tentatively TRBD2 (5 bases). Germline lookup yields CDR1 LGHNA and CDR2 YSLEER. V was trimmed by 0 bases and J by 8 bases, leaving 14 bases between them. The length of the CDR3 is 15 residues. Written as DNA, the CDR3 is TGCGCCAGCAGCCAAGATAAGTTGGGCGGGTATGAGCAGTTCTTC. Amino acid sequence: CASSQDKLGGYEQFF.

This clonotype was counted between two and nine times. The V call is TRBV7-9, the J call TRBJ2-1; 8 bases fit TRBD2. The CDR3 sequence is 15 residues long. The J segment lost 1 base and the V segment lost 8 bases, leaving 7 bases of the junction unmatched. Germline V gives CDR1 SEHNR, CDR2 FQNEAQ (reference sequence). CDR3 region: CASDGGASSYNEQFF. CDR3 coding DNA: TGTGCCAGCGACGGGGGGGCGAGTTCCTACAATGAGCAGTTCTTC.

In this sample, this clonotype turned up once. The chain uses TRBV20-1 and TRBJ2-2; the D call may be TRBD1 or TRBD2 (6 bases each). CDR1 and CDR2 (germline): DFQATT, SNEGSKA (reference sequence). The CDR3 contains 14 residues. V shed 2 bases and J shed 4 bases, with 11 bases lying between them. CDR3 nucleotides: TGCAGTGCTAGATCCGGGGGCCCCACCGGGGAGCTGTTTTTT. It translates to CSARSGGPTGELFF.

This clonotype was observed a handful of times. The chain combines TRBV7-9 with TRBJ1-1; D ambiguous. The CDR3 runs to 14 residues. V lost 6 bases and J 1 base, leaving 12 bases between the germline ends. Looked up from germline, CDR1 is SEHNR and CDR2 is FQNEAQ (reference sequence). CDR3 sequence: CASRRNYRNTEAFF. Written as DNA, the CDR3 is TGTGCCAGCAGGCGAAACTACAGGAACACTGAAGCTTTCTTT.

This clonotype has a handful of counts. The chain combines TRBV7-3 with TRBJ2-5; no clear D. The CDR3 contains 11 residues. The V gene's germline CDR1 is SGHTA and CDR2 FQGTGA. Trimming cost V 4 bases and J 9 bases, with 9 bases left between them. The CDR3 spells CASSSLGPQYF. The CDR3 nucleotides are TGTGCCAGCAGCTCCCTAGGGCCCCAGTACTTC.

The V call is TRBV12-3 or TRBV12-4, the J call TRBJ2-4; D possibly corresponds to TRBD1 (6 bases). The germline V and J ends were trimmed by 2 bases and 7 bases, with 12 bases remaining between them. This CDR3 has 14 residues. The CDR3 loop reads CASSLPGARNIQYF. CDR3 bases: TGTGCCAGCAGTTTACCAGGGGCGCGGAACATTCAGTACTTC.

The chain joins TRBV7-2 to TRBJ1-2; TRBD1 matches at 7 bases. The CDR3 consists of 15 residues. The V segment lost 5 bases and the J segment 2 bases; nucleotides outside the gene matches: 8. The germline V gene has CDR1 SGHTA and CDR2 FQGNSA. The CDR3 sequence: CASSAEGAANYGYTF. CDR3 bases: TGTGCCAGCAGCGCTGAGGGGGCAGCGAACTATGGCTACACCTTC.

The table lists this clonotype with a few counts. V and J are TRBV5-6 and TRBJ1-1; D is possibly TRBD1 (5 bases). V gave up 0 bases and J gave up 11 bases, with 11 bases separating them. Germline loops: CDR1 SGHDT, CDR2 YYEEEE. The CDR3 sequence is 12 residues long. The CDR3 DNA is TGTGCCAGCAGCTTGGGGGACCAAGAGGCTTTCTTT. As protein: CASSLGDQEAFF.

This clonotype has a handful of counts. J is TRBJ2-1 and V is TRBV6-5; unclear D gene. Germline V gene data show CDR1 as MNHEY and CDR2 as SVGAGI. The CDR3 totals 13 residues. Trimming took off 0 bases at V and 9 bases at J, with 9 bases between the two ends. CDR3 sequence: CASSYSTLSEQFF. The DNA of the CDR3 is TGTGCCAGCAGTTACTCGACCCTGAGTGAGCAGTTCTTC.

V gene TRBV29-1 combines with J gene TRBJ1-2; maybe TRBD1 (6 bases). CDR3 length: 12 amino acids. V was trimmed by 5 bases and J by 5 bases, leaving 12 bases between them. Germline V lookup: CDR1 SQVTM, CDR2 ANQGSEA. The CDR3 here is CSVPRGGYGYTF. The CDR3 DNA follows: TGCAGCGTTCCCAGGGGTGGATATGGCTACACCTTC. Filled out from reference TRBV29-1 and TRBJ1-2, the complete variable domain reads SAVISQKPSRDICQRGTSLTIQCQVDSQVTMMFWYRQQPGQSLTLIATANQGSEATYESGFVIDKFPISRPNLTFSTLTVSNMSPEDSSIYLCSVPRGGYGYTFGSGTRLTVV.

This chain joins TRBV3-1 and TRBJ2-7; D remains unclear. The germline V gene encodes CDR1 LGHDT and CDR2 YNNKEL (reference sequence). The CDR3 is 16 amino acids. V was shortened by 3 bases and J by 7 bases, with 22 bases between the two germline ends. The CDR3 DNA reads as TGTGCCAGCAGCCAGCCCGCGAATGTCGCTGTCGAAGAGCAGTACTTC. This gives the protein CASSQPANVAVEEQYF.

This clonotype was seen only a few times. The V gene is TRBV20-1, the J gene TRBJ1-6; D remains unclear. V shed 3 bases and J shed 10 bases, with 19 bases lying between them. The CDR3 is 15 residues long. Germline assignment: CDR1 DFQATT and CDR2 SNEGSKA (reference sequence). The CDR3 region has the DNA TGCAGTGCTAGGGAACCGGCTGGCAGTTGGTCACCCCTCCACTTT. Protein product: CSAREPAGSWSPLHF.

This clonotype was observed a handful of times. The chain has TRBV6-2 or TRBV6-3 and TRBJ2-3; TRBD2 matches 9 bases. CDR1 is MNHEY, CDR2 SVGEGT, per germline. CDR3 length: 14 amino acids. The junction had 11 bases not matched to a gene; V was cut back by 10 bases and J by 6 bases. In DNA, the CDR3 is TGTGCCACCCACTCCGGGACTAGCTTGGATACGCAGTATTTT. Translated, it gives CATHSGTSLDTQYF.

V usage is TRBV3-1 and J usage is TRBJ2-1; D may correspond to TRBD1 or TRBD2 (6 bases each). Trimming took 1 base from V and 13 from J, leaving 8 bases between them. Germline CDR1 is LGHDT and CDR2 is YNNKEL (reference sequence). The CDR3 contains 11 residues. This chain's CDR3 is CASSQGGAQFF. Written as DNA, the CDR3 is TGTGCCAGCAGCCAAGGGGGGGCCCAGTTCTTC.

This chain uses TRBV25-1 with TRBJ2-5; 7 nucleotides line up with TRBD1. The CDR3 extends over 17 amino acids. With V trimmed by 3 bases and J by 3 bases, 13 bases remained unmatched. Germline V lookup: CDR1 MGHDK, CDR2 SYGVNS. Here the CDR3 reads CASSDDMTGLKKETQYF. In DNA form, the CDR3 reads TGTGCCAGCAGTGATGACATGACAGGGTTGAAGAAAGAGACCCAGTACTTC.

This chain links TRBV29-1 with TRBJ1-1; no firm D call. The length of the CDR3 is 13 residues. CDR1 and CDR2 (germline): SQVTM, ANQGSEA. V shed 2 bases and J shed 0 bases, with 7 bases lying between them. CDR3 sequence (DNA): TGCAGCGTTGAATCCAGGCTGAACACTGAAGCTTTCTTT. It yields the protein CSVESRLNTEAFF. The full variable domain, rest sourced from reference TRBV29-1 and TRBJ1-1, is SAVISQKPSRDICQRGTSLTIQCQVDSQVTMMFWYRQQPGQSLTLIATANQGSEATYESGFVIDKFPISRPNLTFSTLTVSNMSPEDSSIYLCSVESRLNTEAFFGQGTRLTVV.